Each of the 8 T cell receptor beta chains below was sequenced from the same sample in a study of response to subunit inactivated influenza vaccine. A single record per CDR3 protein comes from TCRdb applying MiXCR to the RT-PCR reads. The sample records about 570,000 distinct CDR3 sequences, 11% being singletons. These data were also filed under a second study, of T cells expressing NK-cell markers. That study reports: cDNA encoding TCR beta was synthesized via 5'RACE template switching incorporating UMIs.

Sequenced here: PBMCs from blood, sampled on the day of vaccination. Every receptor here comes from a man aged 50-60 years who received an inactivated influenza vaccine.

This clonotype was picked up a small number of times. The genes are TRBV7-9 and TRBJ1-1, with no clear D. Germline CDR1 SEHNR, CDR2 FQNEAQ (reference sequence). The V and J ends lost 0 bases and 4 bases respectively, with 3 bases between them. This CDR3 has 12 residues. The CDR3 DNA reads TGTGCCAGCAGCTTAGCTCTCACTGAAGCTTTCTTT. This translates into CASSLALTEAFF.

The chain carries TRBV5-5 and TRBJ2-5; 9 bases line up with TRBD1. The CDR3 has 13 amino acids. Trimming at V came to 3 bases and at J to 6 bases, leaving 3 bases not matched to a gene. CDR1 and CDR2 (germline): SGHKS, YYEKEE (reference sequence). The CDR3 region has the DNA TGTGCCAGCAGCTCACAGGGGGCAAAGACCCAGTACTTC. Translating gives CASSSQGAKTQYF.

This clonotype was seen a few times. The gene calls are TRBV7-2 and TRBJ2-3, with a possible D match to TRBD1 (6 bases). The V end was cut by 2 bases, the J end by 3 bases, with 12 bases between. The CDR3 length is 15 residues. Germline V CDR1 and CDR2: SGHTA, FQGNSA. The CDR3 is CASSLWPDRTDTQYF. CDR3 DNA sequence: TGTGCCAGCAGCTTATGGCCCGACAGGACAGATACGCAGTATTTT. Drawing the rest from reference TRBV7-2 and TRBJ2-3, the complete variable domain is GAGVSQSPSNKVTEKGKDVELRCDPISGHTALYWYRQSLGQGLEFLIYFQGNSAPDKSGLPSDRFSAERTGGSVSTLTIQRTQQEDSAVYLCASSLWPDRTDTQYFGPGTRLTVL.

The chain combines TRBV6-2 or TRBV6-3 with TRBJ1-1; D gene ambiguous. Germline CDR1 reads MNHEY; CDR2 reads SVGEGT. This CDR3 has 11 amino acids. V lost 3 bases to trimming and J lost 9 bases, with 8 bases between them. As DNA, the CDR3 is TGTGCCAGCAGTTATGCGGCGAAAGCTTTCTTT. Protein product: CASSYAAKAFF.

The chain employs TRBV10-3 and TRBJ2-3; a weak D match, TRBD1 (5 bases). With the DNA end fitting TRBJ1-5 better, the J assignment may be wrong. The CDR3 loop spans 13 amino acids. From germline, CDR1 is ENHRY and CDR2 SYGVKD. DNA for the CDR3: TGTGCCGCCGGGAGGCAGGGCGCAGATACGCAGCATTTT. It is translated as CAAGRQGADTQHF.

This clonotype turned up a few times. The V and J genes are TRBV11-2 and TRBJ2-3; the match to TRBD2 covers 13 bases. The CDR3 length is 16 residues. V lost 3 bases to trimming and J lost 4 bases; unmatched junction nucleotides: 4. The V gene's germline CDR1 is SGHAT and CDR2 FQNNGV. CDR3 loop: CASSFTSGRASDTQYF. As DNA, the CDR3 is TGTGCCAGCAGCTTTACTAGCGGGAGGGCCTCAGATACGCAGTATTTT.

This clonotype was seen a handful of times. The chain uses TRBV6-2 or TRBV6-3 and TRBJ1-5; 10 nucleotides match TRBD1. This CDR3 spans 15 amino acids. CDR1 MNHEY and CDR2 SVGEGT come from the germline V gene. Germline trimming cut 6 bases from V and 1 base from J; bases unmatched to any gene: 3. DNA for the CDR3: TGTGCCAGCAGGACGGGACAGGGGAGCAATCAGCCCCAGCATTTT. This codes for CASRTGQGSNQPQHF.

The CDR3 here is CASSPFVNEQFF. The CDR3 nucleotides read TGTGCCAGCAGCCCCTTTGTAAATGAGCAGTTCTTC. This chain links TRBV11-3 with TRBJ2-1; D uncertain. The germline V gene encodes CDR1 SGHNT and CDR2 YENEEA. This CDR3 comprises 12 residues. Trimming removed 5 bases from V and 7 bases from J, with 9 bases in between.